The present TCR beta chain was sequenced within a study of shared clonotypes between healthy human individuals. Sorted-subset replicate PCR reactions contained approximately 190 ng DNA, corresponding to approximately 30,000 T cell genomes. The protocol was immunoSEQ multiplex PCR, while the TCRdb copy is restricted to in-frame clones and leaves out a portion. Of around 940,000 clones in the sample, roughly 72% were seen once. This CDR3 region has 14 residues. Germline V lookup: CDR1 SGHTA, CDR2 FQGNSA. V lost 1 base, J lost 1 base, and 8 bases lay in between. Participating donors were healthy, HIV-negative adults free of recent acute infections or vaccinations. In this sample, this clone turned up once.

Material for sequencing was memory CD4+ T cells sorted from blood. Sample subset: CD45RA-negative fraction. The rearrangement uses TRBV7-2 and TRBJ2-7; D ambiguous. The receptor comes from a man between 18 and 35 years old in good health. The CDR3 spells CASSLGAGSYEQYF. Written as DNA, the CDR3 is TGTGCCAGCAGCTTAGGGGCAGGTTCCTACGAGCAGTACTTC.